This TCR beta chain was identified during a study of shared clonotypes between healthy human individuals. Findings and caveats of the study: It was only blood that was sampled, and tissue repertoires likely differ. Large depth notwithstanding, sorted-subset sequencing proved incomplete by rarefaction. Among the subsets, naive ones generally showed larger estimated richness than memory ones.

Regarding this clone: The antigen is unknown.

Using immunoSEQ multiplex PCR, the repertoire was profiled, and TCRdb retains in-frame clones only, with some absent. This sample has approximately 1,000,000 clones, with about 84% found just once. The sample consisted of memory CD4+ T cells from PBMCs. The subset: CD45RA-negative fraction. The sequence came from a man younger than 35 in good health. Some clones in this sample may be carry-over from other donors' samples.

The CDR3 loop reads CASSVTISRDTQYF. The DNA for the CDR3 is TGTGCCAGCAGCGTAACGATTTCGCGAGATACGCAGTATTTT. The chain has TRBV9 and TRBJ2-3, with unresolved D. V was pared by 1 base and J by 5 bases, with 11 bases between. The germline V gene encodes CDR1 SGDLS and CDR2 YYNGEE. The CDR3 has 14 amino acids.